What follows are 31 T cell receptor beta chains derived from one specimen sequenced in a study of shared clonotypes between healthy human individuals. Assay: immunoSEQ multiplex PCR; the TCRdb copy retains only in-frame clones and omits some. Found here are approximately 2.5 million clones, approximately 93% of them singletons; the top ten hold about 0.39%. The sequenced sample was naive CD4+ T cells from PBMCs. Subset: CD45RA+ positively selected. The receptor set was obtained from a man younger than 35 in good health. Some clones in this sample may be carry-over from other donors' samples.

About this clone itself: Other DNA sequences in this sample translate to the same CDR3. The chain uses TRBV29-1 and TRBJ2-7, with a possible D match to TRBD1 (6 bases). The germline V and J ends were trimmed by 6 bases and 1 base, with 10 bases remaining between them. The germline gives CDR1 SQVTM, CDR2 ANQGSEA. CDR3 length: 12 residues. This CDR3 is CSVLQGSYEQYF. The CDR3 DNA sequence: TGCAGCGTGCTACAGGGATCCTACGAGCAGTACTTC.

The chain is built from TRBV15 and TRBJ1-5, with a tentative D call TRBD1 (5 bases). Germline CDR1 reads LNHNV; CDR2 reads YYDKDF (reference sequence). Between the trimmed V and J ends, which lost 1 base and 7 bases, there was a span of 17 bases. This CDR3 region has 16 residues. The CDR3 is CATSRGGRGTGQPQHF. Here the CDR3 DNA reads TGTGCCACCAGCAGAGGGGGGAGGGGTACGGGACAGCCCCAGCATTTT.

The chain uses TRBV9 and TRBJ2-2, with D unclear. The CDR3 runs to 15 residues. The V end was cut by 4 bases, the J end by 0 bases, with 10 bases between. The germline V gene encodes CDR1 SGDLS and CDR2 YYNGEE. The CDR3: CASSPLGANTGELFF. CDR3 coding DNA: TGTGCCAGCAGCCCGTTAGGAGCGAACACCGGGGAGCTGTTTTTT.

This sequence joins TRBV27 and TRBJ2-4, with 7 bases that match TRBD1. The CDR3 totals 16 residues. Looked up from germline, CDR1 is MNHEY and CDR2 is SMNVEV (reference sequence). V dropped 5 bases and J dropped 0; count of bases not matched to a gene: 7. DNA for the CDR3: TGTGCCAGCAGTCTCCGGGACAGCGTAGCCAAAAACATTCAGTACTTC. Translating it yields CASSLRDSVAKNIQYF.

The chain recombines TRBV5-6 with TRBJ2-1, with a possible D match to TRBD2 (6 bases). Germline CDR1 is SGHDT and CDR2 is YYEEEE. The CDR3 covers 17 residues. V was pared by 4 bases and J by 0 bases, with 17 bases between. The CDR3 protein is CASSGGGETSSYNEQFF. The DNA of the CDR3 is TGTGCCAGCAGCGGGGGTGGGGAGACTAGCTCCTACAATGAGCAGTTCTTC.

Here the CDR3 DNA reads TGTGCCAGCAGCTTGGGAGGGACAGCCCAACAAGGCTACACCTTC. Amino acids: CASSLGGTAQQGYTF. The V gene is TRBV7-2, the J gene TRBJ1-2; the match to TRBD1 covers 7 bases. The CDR3 has 15 amino acids. Germline values: CDR1 SGHTA, CDR2 FQGNSA. The junction had 12 bases not matched to a gene; V was cut back by 3 bases and J by 8 bases. Full variable domain (rest looked up from reference TRBV7-2 and TRBJ1-2): GAGVSQSPSNKVTEKGKDVELRCDPISGHTALYWYRQSLGQGLEFLIYFQGNSAPDKSGLPSDRFSAERTGGSVSTLTIQRTQQEDSAVYLCASSLGGTAQQGYTFGSGTRLTVV.

This clone is a singleton in its sample. V and J are TRBV6-1 and TRBJ1-1, with D possibly matching TRBD1 (5 bases). The CDR3 has 15 residues. CDR1 is MNHNS, CDR2 SASEGT, per germline. V was shortened by 7 bases and J by 6 bases, with 21 bases between the two germline ends. CDR3 sequence (DNA): TGTGCCAGCAACCGAAATGAGGGGTTGAGGGCTGAAGCTTTCTTT. This gives the protein CASNRNEGLRAEAFF.

The J gene is TRBJ1-2, the V gene TRBV5-6, with D possibly being TRBD1 (5 bases). The CDR3 is 13 residues long. Germline lookup yields CDR1 SGHDT and CDR2 YYEEEE. V lost 5 bases and J lost 5, with 13 bases in between. The CDR3 sequence is CASRTAGGYGYTF. DNA of the CDR3: TGTGCCAGCAGAACGGCCGGGGGGTATGGCTACACCTTC.

The chain employs TRBV5-1 and TRBJ2-3; TRBD1 is a possible D gene (6 bases). Germline CDR1 is SGHRS and CDR2 is YFSETQ. V lost 0 bases to trimming and J lost 1 base, with 15 bases between them. This CDR3 comprises 17 residues. The CDR3 protein is CASSLADRWPGTDTQYF. The CDR3 DNA reads as TGCGCCAGCAGCTTGGCCGACAGGTGGCCCGGCACAGATACGCAGTATTTT. Filled out from reference TRBV5-1 and TRBJ2-3, the complete variable domain reads KAGVTQTPRYLIKTRGQQVTLSCSPISGHRSVSWYQQTPGQGLQFLFEYFSETQRNKGNFPGRFSGRQFSNSRSEMNVSTLELGDSALYLCASSLADRWPGTDTQYFGPGTRLTVL.

Comment on this clone: This specimen includes other DNA sequences encoding the same CDR3. The gene calls are TRBV5-1 and TRBJ1-1, with TRBD1 matching over 7 bases. The trim removed 3 bases at V and 2 bases at J, leaving 4 bases unmatched. CDR1 is SGHRS and CDR2 is YFSETQ in the germline V gene. The CDR3 runs to 14 residues. This chain's CDR3 is CASSSAGGNTEAFF. The CDR3 DNA reads as TGCGCCAGCAGCTCCGCAGGGGGAAACACTGAAGCTTTCTTT.

V gene TRBV5-1 combines with J gene TRBJ2-7; either TRBD1 or TRBD2 may fit D (5 bases each). The CDR3 consists of 16 residues. Trimming cost V 7 bases and J 6 bases, with 26 bases left between them. Germline CDR1 and CDR2: SGHRS and YFSETQ. CDR3 region: CASHPSPGAGNGEQYF. CDR3 sequence (DNA): TGCGCCAGCCATCCTTCCCCCGGGGCAGGGAATGGCGAGCAGTACTTC.

J is TRBJ2-1 and V is TRBV4-3; the D gene is possibly TRBD2 (7 bases). The CDR3 is made up of 14 amino acids. In germline, CDR1 is LGHNA, CDR2 YSLEER. V lost 3 bases, J lost 10 bases, and 16 bases lay in between. CDR3 sequence: CASSHRERGGEQFF. CDR3 DNA: TGCGCCAGCAGCCACAGAGAAAGGGGGGGGGAGCAGTTCTTC.

For the CDR3, the DNA is TGTGCCAGTAGTATCCTCTCAACGGCTGGAAACACCATATATTTT. Protein: CASSILSTAGNTIYF. J is TRBJ1-3 and V is TRBV19; D not resolved. This CDR3 has 15 amino acids. V was shortened by 3 bases and J by 2 bases, with 11 bases between the two germline ends. CDR1 is LNHDA, CDR2 SQIVND, per germline (reference sequence).

V gene TRBV7-9 combines with J gene TRBJ1-2; no definite D call. Germline lookup yields CDR1 SEHNR and CDR2 FQNEAQ (reference sequence). The CDR3 is 13 residues long. The V end lost 2 bases, the J end lost 8 bases, and 12 bases lay between the germline ends. The CDR3 DNA reads as TGTGCCAGCAGCTTAATTGGGGAAGGAGGCTACACCTTC. Translating it yields CASSLIGEGGYTF. The variable domain in full, with the rest retrieved from reference TRBV7-9 and TRBJ1-2, is DTGVSQNPRHKITKRGQNVTFRCDPISEHNRLYWYRQTLGQGPEFLTYFQNEAQLEKSRLLSDRFSAERPKGSFSTLEIQRTEQGDSAMYLCASSLIGEGGYTFGSGTRLTVV.

V usage is TRBV28 and J usage is TRBJ1-1; 9 nucleotides align to TRBD1. This CDR3 spans 14 amino acids. After removal of 6 bases from V and 1 base from J, the junction contained 3 bases not matched to a gene. Germline CDR1 MDHEN, CDR2 SYDVKM. The CDR3 DNA reads TGTGCCAGCAGGGGGACAGGGAAGAACACTGAAGCTTTCTTT. Translation: CASRGTGKNTEAFF. Together with reference TRBV28 and TRBJ1-1, the CDR3 gives the full variable domain: DVKVTQSSRYLVKRTGEKVFLECVQDMDHENMFWYRQDPGLGLRLIYFSYDVKMKEKGDIPEGYSVSREKKERFSLILESASTNQTSMYLCASRGTGKNTEAFFGQGTRLTVV.

This chain's CDR3 is CAWEGRRTEAFF. CDR3 bases: TGTGCCTGGGAGGGACGCCGGACTGAAGCTTTCTTT. V usage is TRBV30 and J usage is TRBJ1-1, with D perhaps matching TRBD1 (5 bases). With 5 bases removed from V and 5 bases from J, the gap between germline ends came to 12 bases. The CDR3 is made up of 12 amino acids. Germline loops: CDR1 GTSNPN, CDR2 SVGIG (reference sequence).

With respect to this clone: Other DNA sequences from this sample encode an identical CDR3 as well. For the CDR3, the DNA is TGTGCCAGCAGTTACGCGGGGACAGGGGGCGAAGAAGCTTTCTTT. Its protein is CASSYAGTGGEEAFF. This sequence joins TRBV6-5 and TRBJ1-1, with TRBD1 identical over 12 bases. V shed 2 bases and J 8 bases; nucleotides not matched to a gene: 6. Germline V gene data show CDR1 as MNHEY and CDR2 as SVGAGI. The CDR3 is 15 residues long.

The chain employs TRBV29-1 and TRBJ2-5; 9 bases fit TRBD1. Losses at the gene ends were 6 bases for V and 1 base for J; bases not matched to a gene: 3. This CDR3 region has 13 residues. CDR1 and CDR2 (germline): SQVTM, ANQGSEA. The CDR3 reads CSVLTGGQETQYF. CDR3 sequence (DNA): TGCAGCGTCCTGACAGGGGGCCAAGAGACCCAGTACTTC.

The chain carries TRBV5-5 and TRBJ1-4, with D perhaps TRBD1 (6 bases). Trimming removed 3 bases from V and 8 bases from J, with 20 bases in between. The germline V gene encodes CDR1 SGHKS and CDR2 YYEKEE (reference sequence). This CDR3 has 16 residues. CDR3 protein: CASSSPGDGGWEKLFF. CDR3 coding DNA: TGTGCCAGCAGCTCCCCCGGGGACGGGGGCTGGGAAAAACTGTTTTTT.

The rearrangement joins TRBV10-1 to TRBJ2-7; TRBD1 agrees at 7 bases. Trimming at V came to 4 bases and at J to 3 bases, leaving 6 bases not matched to a gene. The CDR3 has 14 residues. Germline V gene sequence: CDR1 WNHNN, CDR2 SYGVQD (reference sequence). CDR3 sequence reads: CASSGRQGFYEQYF. CDR3 sequence (DNA): TGCGCCAGCAGTGGGAGACAGGGATTCTACGAGCAGTACTTC.

The chain joins TRBV28 to TRBJ1-2, with 7 bases aligning to TRBD1. The CDR3 runs 15 residues. Germline V gene lookup returns CDR1 MDHEN and CDR2 SYDVKM. Trimming took 4 bases from V and 4 from J; bases not matched to a gene: 9. The CDR3: CASSSSQGDRYGYTF. The CDR3 nucleotides read TGTGCCAGCAGTTCATCCCAGGGGGACCGCTATGGCTACACCTTC.

Notes on this clone: The same CDR3 can be traced to other DNA sequences in this sample. V is TRBV18 and J is TRBJ2-7; weak D call: TRBD2 (6 bases). The CDR3 consists of 13 residues. V lost 0 bases, J lost 5 bases, and 8 bases lay in between. In germline, CDR1 is KGHSH, CDR2 LQKENI. The CDR3 reads CASSPPAGHEQYF. CDR3 nucleotides: TGTGCCAGCTCACCACCGGCGGGGCACGAGCAGTACTTC.

The chain recombines TRBV2 with TRBJ2-1; 10 nucleotides agree with TRBD1. This CDR3 spans 18 amino acids. J was trimmed by 1 base and V by 4 bases; bases with no gene match: 10. Germline-derived CDR1 and CDR2 are SNHLY and FYNNEI. As DNA, the CDR3 is TGTGCCAGCAGTGGAGGGACAGGGGCCGCGTTTTCCTACAATGAGCAGTTCTTC. Protein product: CASSGGTGAAFSYNEQFF.

The chain is built from TRBV28 and TRBJ1-5; TRBD1 matches at 11 bases. Germline V gene data show CDR1 as MDHEN and CDR2 as SYDVKM. J gave up 6 bases and V 4 bases, and 8 bases lay outside the gene matches. The CDR3 is 16 residues long. CDR3 sequence (DNA): TGTGCCAGCAGTTCGCGGACAGGGGGCATAGGTCAGCCCCAGCATTTT. Its protein product is CASSSRTGGIGQPQHF.

This chain links TRBV6-6 with TRBJ1-5; possibly TRBD1 for D (5 bases). Germline assignment: CDR1 MNHNY and CDR2 SVGAGI (reference sequence). With 6 bases removed from V and 4 bases from J, the gap between germline ends came to 16 bases. The CDR3 covers 15 residues. The CDR3 protein is CASSQRGDSNQPQHF. DNA of the CDR3: TGTGCCAGCAGCCAGCGAGGAGACAGTAATCAGCCCCAGCATTTT.

The chain combines TRBV6-6 with TRBJ2-3, with 7 positions matching TRBD2. Germline lookup yields CDR1 MNHNY and CDR2 SVGAGI (reference sequence). Unmatched junction bases numbered 4, after V lost 4 bases and J lost 0 bases. The CDR3 is made up of 15 amino acids. The CDR3 DNA reads TGTGCCAGCAGTTTTCAGCGGGACAGCACAGATACGCAGTATTTT. Translated, it gives CASSFQRDSTDTQYF.

The chain has TRBV29-1 and TRBJ2-6; a weak D match, TRBD1 (6 bases). Between the trimmed V and J ends, which lost 5 bases and 2 bases, there was a span of 16 bases. Germline-derived CDR1 and CDR2 are SQVTM and ANQGSEA. This CDR3 region has 16 residues. The CDR3 reads CSVRLQGDPGANVLTF. The CDR3 DNA reads as TGCAGCGTTCGATTACAGGGAGATCCTGGGGCCAACGTCCTGACTTTC. Drawing the rest from reference TRBV29-1 and TRBJ2-6, the complete variable domain is SAVISQKPSRDICQRGTSLTIQCQVDSQVTMMFWYRQQPGQSLTLIATANQGSEATYESGFVIDKFPISRPNLTFSTLTVSNMSPEDSSIYLCSVRLQGDPGANVLTFGAGSRLTVL.

The chain uses TRBV19 and TRBJ2-5; D is perhaps TRBD2 (6 bases). With 9 bases removed from V and 3 bases from J, the gap between germline ends came to 14 bases. Germline values: CDR1 LNHDA, CDR2 SQIVND (reference sequence). CDR3 length equals 13 residues. This CDR3 reads CASARGLEETQYF. CDR3 nucleotides: TGTGCCAGCGCCCGGGGACTGGAAGAGACCCAGTACTTC.

The chain recombines TRBV10-3 with TRBJ2-1; 12 bases align to TRBD2. The ends lost 6 bases at V and 3 bases at J; junction bases unmatched: 3. Per the germline V gene, CDR1 is ENHRY and CDR2 is SYGVKD. The CDR3 is made up of 15 amino acids. CDR3 nucleotide sequence: TGTGCCATCAGCCAGACTAGCGGGAGCTACAATGAGCAGTTCTTC. It translates to CAISQTSGSYNEQFF.

For this clone: The same CDR3 arises from other DNA sequences in this sample as well. CDR3 nucleotides: TGTGCCAGCAGTTCCGGGACTAGCGGGGGGTACAATGAGCAGTTCTTC. This codes for CASSSGTSGGYNEQFF. This chain links TRBV28 with TRBJ2-1; 15 bases match TRBD2. J lost 4 bases, V lost 4 bases, and 2 bases had no gene match. CDR3 size: 16 residues. Germline values: CDR1 MDHEN, CDR2 SYDVKM.

With respect to this clone: At the DNA level, this CDR3 is encoded by other sequences in the same sample as well. V and J are TRBV19 and TRBJ1-5; D is ambiguous. V lost 4 bases to trimming and J lost 3 bases, with 10 bases between them. This CDR3 spans 14 amino acids. CDR1 LNHDA and CDR2 SQIVND come from the germline V gene (reference sequence). CDR3 nucleotide sequence: TGTGCCAGTAGTACCCGACGCTTCAATCAGCCCCAGCATTTT. This sequence encodes CASSTRRFNQPQHF. Full variable domain (missing parts from reference TRBV19 and TRBJ1-5): DGGITQSPKYLFRKEGQNVTLSCEQNLNHDAMYWYRQDPGQGLRLIYYSQIVNDFQKGDIAEGYSVSREKKESFPLTVTSAQKNPTAFYLCASSTRRFNQPQHFGDGTRLSIL.